Below, 25 T cell receptor beta chains from the same sample are listed, as sequenced in a study of CD8 T cells in ankylosing spondylitis. Whole-study results and caveats: Characteristic, it appeared, of ankylosing spondylitis blood was a TCR beta motif of eight highly homologous variants.

No cognate antigen is known for these TCRs. TCRdb re-called the 5' RACE reads through MiXCR, storing one row per CDR3 protein. The sample has approximately 400,000 distinct CDR3 sequences; 17% are singletons. Sequencing input: blood, either unsorted or a sorted T cell fraction (not recorded which). These receptors all stem from a male donor with ankylosing spondylitis.

The chain carries TRBV5-1 and TRBJ2-2; TRBD2 aligns across 9 bases. The CDR3 has 15 amino acids. The ends lost 4 bases at V and 1 base at J; junction bases unmatched: 2. CDR1 is SGHRS and CDR2 is YFSETQ in the germline V gene. For the CDR3, the DNA is TGCGCCAGCAGCCCTAGCGGGAAGAACACCGGGGAGCTGTTTTTT. Its protein product is CASSPSGKNTGELFF.

This clonotype was seen repeatedly, ten times or more. The V and J genes are TRBV20-1 and TRBJ2-1; 9 positions match TRBD2. V lost 1 base and J lost 5; bases outside the gene matches: 12. This CDR3 is built from 17 residues. The germline V gene encodes CDR1 DFQATT and CDR2 SNEGSKA (reference sequence). This CDR3 reads CSARAPVSGGRNNEQFF. The DNA for the CDR3 is TGCAGTGCTAGAGCCCCGGTTAGCGGGGGCCGGAACAATGAGCAGTTCTTC.

This clonotype appeared a few times. This chain connects TRBV3-1 to TRBJ1-1; TRBD1 might be the D (6 bases). The CDR3 runs 13 residues. CDR1 is LGHDT, CDR2 YNNKEL, per germline (reference sequence). With 4 bases removed from V and 7 bases from J, the gap between germline ends came to 13 bases. The CDR3 sequence: CASSRGGPNEAFF. The CDR3 nucleotides are TGTGCCAGCAGCCGTGGGGGGCCGAATGAAGCTTTCTTT.

The chain uses TRBV6-2 or TRBV6-3 and TRBJ1-1, with D uncertain. Germline lookup yields CDR1 MNHEY and CDR2 SVGEGT. V shed 2 bases and J shed 1 base, with 17 bases lying between them. The CDR3 runs to 17 residues. The CDR3 is CASSYEAGVLWNTEAFF. The CDR3 DNA reads as TGTGCCAGCAGTTACGAGGCAGGAGTCTTATGGAACACTGAAGCTTTCTTT.

This clonotype has a count of ten or more. The chain has TRBV9 and TRBJ2-5, with 9 positions matching TRBD1. Germline V gene sequence: CDR1 SGDLS, CDR2 YYNGEE. V dropped 6 bases and J dropped 2; count of bases not matched to a gene: 8. This CDR3 region has 15 residues. CDR3 sequence: CASTKTGQGQETQYF. The CDR3 DNA follows: TGTGCCAGCACCAAGACGGGACAGGGTCAAGAGACCCAGTACTTC.

The chain recombines TRBV9 with TRBJ1-6; D remains unclear. Germline CDR1 reads SGDLS; CDR2 reads YYNGEE. The CDR3 contains 14 residues. Trimming took off 0 bases at V and 7 bases at J, with 8 bases between the two ends. The chain's CDR3 is CASSVVGLNSPLHF. DNA of the CDR3: TGTGCCAGCAGCGTAGTGGGGTTAAATTCACCCCTCCACTTT.

This clonotype was seen a few times. The chain carries TRBV7-6 and TRBJ1-3, with D maybe TRBD1 (5 bases). Germline lookup yields CDR1 SGHVS and CDR2 FNYEAQ. The V and J ends lost 5 bases and 2 bases respectively, with 19 bases between them. The CDR3 sequence is 17 residues long. The CDR3 is CASSPGLKKGTGNTIYF. CDR3 sequence (DNA): TGTGCCAGCAGCCCAGGGCTAAAGAAGGGTACTGGAAACACCATATATTTT.

The rearrangement uses TRBV5-6 and TRBJ2-1; 12 nucleotides line up with TRBD2. Trimming took 0 bases from V and 9 from J; bases not matched to a gene: 4. The CDR3 has 15 amino acids. Germline V gene data show CDR1 as SGHDT and CDR2 as YYEEEE. CDR3: CASSLVTSGRLEQFF. The CDR3 nucleotides read TGTGCCAGCAGCTTGGTAACTAGCGGGAGGCTTGAGCAGTTCTTC.

This clonotype turned up a few times. This chain uses TRBV28 with TRBJ1-2, with 7 bases fitting TRBD1. V lost 8 bases and J lost 4; bases outside the gene matches: 4. Per germline, CDR1 MDHEN and CDR2 SYDVKM. The CDR3 contains 12 residues. The CDR3 DNA reads TGTGCCAGCGAGACAGGGACCTATGGCTACACCTTC. It is translated as CASETGTYGYTF.

The V and J genes are TRBV4-3 and TRBJ2-1; 8 bases agree with TRBD2. Germline assignment: CDR1 LGHNA and CDR2 YSLEER. The CDR3 consists of 16 residues. After removal of 3 bases from V and 2 bases from J, the junction contained 6 bases not matched to a gene. CDR3 nucleotide sequence: TGCGCCAGCAGCCAGGACTTCGGGAGGGCCTACAATGAGCAGTTCTTC. This codes for CASSQDFGRAYNEQFF.

This clonotype was observed a handful of times. The chain recombines TRBV27 with TRBJ1-5, with a weak D call TRBD1 (6 bases). The CDR3 is 16 amino acids. Germline loops: CDR1 MNHEY, CDR2 SMNVEV (reference sequence). The V end lost 2 bases, the J end lost 2 bases, and 13 bases lay between the germline ends. In nucleotides, the CDR3 is TGTGCCAGCAGTTTAGGGGGGGCTATTGGCAATCAGCCCCAGCATTTT. Translation gives CASSLGGAIGNQPQHF.

This clonotype occurred a few times. The V and J genes are TRBV4-2 and TRBJ1-2, with a weak D call TRBD1 (5 bases). CDR3 length equals 15 residues. Germline CDR1 LGHNA, CDR2 YNFKEQ. V was cut by 3 bases and J by 0 bases, with 11 bases left in between. DNA of the CDR3: TGTGCCAGCAGCCAGGCGACAGCCTCTAACTATGGCTACACCTTC. Translation: CASSQATASNYGYTF.

This clonotype was seen repeatedly, ten times or more. V usage is TRBV7-3 and J usage is TRBJ1-1; 9 bases line up with TRBD1. This CDR3 region has 15 residues. J lost 2 bases, V lost 1 base, and 2 bases had no gene match. Germline CDR1 is SGHTA and CDR2 is FQGTGA. CDR3 protein: CASSLMGQGNTEAFF. The CDR3 region has the DNA TGTGCCAGCAGCTTAATGGGACAGGGAAACACTGAAGCTTTCTTT. Combining the CDR3 with reference TRBV7-3 and TRBJ1-1 gives the whole variable domain GAGVSQTPSNKVTEKGKYVELRCDPISGHTALYWYRQSLGQGPEFLIYFQGTGAADDSGLPNDRFFAVRPEGSVSTLKIQRTERGDSAVYLCASSLMGQGNTEAFFGQGTRLTVV.

The chain is built from TRBV5-6 and TRBJ2-1; TRBD2 matches at 7 bases. CDR3 size: 13 residues. With V trimmed by 0 bases and J by 10 bases, 4 bases remained unmatched. The germline gives CDR1 SGHDT, CDR2 YYEEEE. CDR3 protein: CASSLDLLAEQFF. The CDR3 DNA follows: TGTGCCAGCAGCTTGGACCTACTAGCGGAGCAGTTCTTC.

The chain has TRBV5-1 and TRBJ2-1; 11 nucleotides agree with TRBD2. CDR1 is SGHRS and CDR2 is YFSETQ in the germline V gene. This CDR3 has 14 amino acids. V was pared by 5 bases and J by 9 bases, with 7 bases of the junction left unmatched. The CDR3 region has the DNA TGCGCCAGCAGAGTAACTAGCGGGAGTCCTGAGCAGTTCTTC. Translated: CASRVTSGSPEQFF.

This clonotype has only a few counts. The rearrangement joins TRBV20-1 to TRBJ1-1; D may be TRBD1 (5 bases). Between the trimmed V and J ends, which lost 4 bases and 1 base, there was a span of 13 bases. Germline assignment: CDR1 DFQATT and CDR2 SNEGSKA (reference sequence). The CDR3 covers 14 residues. DNA for the CDR3: TGCAGTGCTATAGGGGTTCTGTGGAACACTGAAGCTTTCTTT. Translated, it gives CSAIGVLWNTEAFF.

This clonotype appeared a few times. The chain is built from TRBV9 and TRBJ2-1; weak D call: TRBD2 (6 bases). Germline values: CDR1 SGDLS, CDR2 YYNGEE. The CDR3 sequence is 15 residues long. The ends were cut back, 6 bases at V and 0 bases at J, with 13 bases in the middle. CDR3 DNA sequence: TGTGCCAGCAATCCCGGGGGTGACTCCTACAATGAGCAGTTCTTC. It translates to CASNPGGDSYNEQFF.

This clonotype has only a few counts. The chain couples TRBV5-1 to TRBJ2-5, with 11 bases lining up with TRBD2. Germline assignment: CDR1 SGHRS and CDR2 YFSETQ. This CDR3 is built from 15 residues. V gave up 0 bases and J gave up 5 bases; unmatched junction bases: 3. As DNA, the CDR3 is TGCGCCAGCAGCTTGGCACTAGCGGGGGAGGAGACCCAGTACTTC. Its translation is CASSLALAGEETQYF.

This clonotype was recorded a few times. The V and J genes are TRBV20-1 and TRBJ2-1; TRBD2 matches at 12 bases. The CDR3 loop spans 15 amino acids. The trim removed 6 bases at V and 6 bases at J, leaving 9 bases unmatched. Per the germline V gene, CDR1 is DFQATT and CDR2 is SNEGSKA (reference sequence). CDR3: CSARLAGGHGNEQFF. Written as DNA, the CDR3 is TGCAGTGCCAGGCTAGCGGGAGGGCACGGCAATGAGCAGTTCTTC.

There are a few counts of this clonotype. This chain connects TRBV5-5 to TRBJ1-6, with 8 nucleotides matching TRBD1. The CDR3 is made up of 16 amino acids. J gave up 6 bases and V 4 bases, and 9 bases lay outside the gene matches. The germline V gene has CDR1 SGHKS and CDR2 YYEKEE (reference sequence). CDR3 DNA sequence: TGTGCCAGCAGCAAGACCCAGGGGGCGTCTAATTCACCCCTCCACTTT. This gives the protein CASSKTQGASNSPLHF.

This clonotype was detected a few times. Here the CDR3 reads CASSLDGGPGNDEQFF. In DNA, the CDR3 is TGTGCCAGCAGCTTAGATGGGGGGCCTGGGAACGATGAGCAGTTCTTC. The rearrangement uses TRBV7-2 and TRBJ2-1; D could derive from TRBD1 or TRBD2 (6 bases each). The CDR3 extends over 16 amino acids. The V gene's germline CDR1 is SGHTA and CDR2 FQGNSA. Trimming took 1 base from V and 8 from J, leaving 18 bases between them.

This clonotype was observed a few times. The rearrangement links TRBV24-1 to TRBJ2-5; no firm D call. V lost 2 bases to trimming and J lost 0 bases, with 9 bases between them. Germline V gene data show CDR1 as KGHDR and CDR2 as SFDVKD. This CDR3 is 15 amino acids long. The CDR3 here is CATSDSTPYQETQYF. CDR3 in DNA: TGTGCCACCAGTGATTCGACACCCTACCAAGAGACCCAGTACTTC.

The rearrangement joins TRBV18 to TRBJ1-2; no clear D. Trimming pared 3 bases from V and 4 bases from J, leaving 12 bases between. Germline CDR1 is KGHSH and CDR2 is LQKENI. This CDR3 is built from 14 residues. CDR3 DNA: TGTGCCAGCTCACCGCCGATTCATGTCTATGGCTACACCTTC. Protein product: CASSPPIHVYGYTF.

This clonotype turned up a few times. J is TRBJ2-7 and V is TRBV5-1; TRBD2 agrees at 11 bases. With V trimmed by 4 bases and J by 0 bases, 6 bases remained unmatched. The CDR3 runs 16 residues. The germline V gene has CDR1 SGHRS and CDR2 YFSETQ. CDR3 bases: TGCGCCAGCAGCCCCTCGACTAGCGGGACCTCCTACGAGCAGTACTTC. It encodes CASSPSTSGTSYEQYF.

The chain couples TRBV7-6 to TRBJ1-1; 8 bases agree with TRBD1. Germline V gene sequence: CDR1 SGHVS, CDR2 FNYEAQ. With V trimmed by 5 bases and J by 7 bases, 12 bases remained unmatched. The CDR3 covers 15 residues. The CDR3 reads CASSGTGDLSGEAFF. DNA for the CDR3: TGTGCCAGCAGCGGGACAGGCGATCTAAGCGGTGAAGCTTTCTTT.